This T cell receptor (beta chain) was found in a study of early T cells in non-severe SARS-CoV-2 infection. Study findings and constraints: VDJdb-based matching was biased toward anti-spike CD8 responses and missed private and CD4 specificities.

About this clonotype: The antigen remains undetermined.

The CDR3 is 13 amino acids. The germline V and J ends were trimmed by 6 bases and 9 bases, with 18 bases remaining between them. Germline V CDR1 and CDR2: DFQATT, SNEGSKA (reference sequence). TCRdb itself ran the 5' RACE reads through MiXCR, one entry per CDR3 protein. Of tens of thousands of distinct CDR3 sequences listed, approximately 12% are singletons. The source is an adult who was a healthcare worker with PCR-confirmed SARS-CoV-2 infection or an uninfected control (not recorded which). The donor label of this sample is uncertain. Sequenced here: whole blood, sampled at baseline. The rearrangement joins TRBV20-1 to TRBJ2-1; no firm D call. CDR3 bases: TGCAGTGCCGGAAAACAACCCAATCTTGAGCAGTTCTTC. Protein sequence: CSAGKQPNLEQFF.